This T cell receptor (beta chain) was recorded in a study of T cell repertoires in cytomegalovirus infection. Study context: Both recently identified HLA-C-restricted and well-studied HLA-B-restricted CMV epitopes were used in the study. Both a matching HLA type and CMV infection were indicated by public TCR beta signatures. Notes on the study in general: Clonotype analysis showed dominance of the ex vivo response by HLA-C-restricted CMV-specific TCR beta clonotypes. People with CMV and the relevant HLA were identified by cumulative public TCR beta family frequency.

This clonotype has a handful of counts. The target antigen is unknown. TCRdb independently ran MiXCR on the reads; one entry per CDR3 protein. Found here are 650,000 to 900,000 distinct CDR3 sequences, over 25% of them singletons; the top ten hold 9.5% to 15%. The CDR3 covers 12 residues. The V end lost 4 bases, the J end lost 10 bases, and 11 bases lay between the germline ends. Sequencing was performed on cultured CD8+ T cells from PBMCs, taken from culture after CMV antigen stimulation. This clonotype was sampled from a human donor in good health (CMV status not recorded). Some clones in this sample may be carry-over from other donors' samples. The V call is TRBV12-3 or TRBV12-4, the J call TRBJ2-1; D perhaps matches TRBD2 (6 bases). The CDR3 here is CASSWGGVEQFF. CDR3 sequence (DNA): TGTGCCAGCAGTTGGGGAGGAGTGGAGCAGTTCTTC.